Listed here are 30 T cell receptor beta chains from one sample, sequenced in a study of T cell repertoires and HLA-DP antigens. Clones were sequenced by immunoSEQ multiplex PCR, and TCRdb holds only the in-frame ones, with some missing. This table holds approximately 100,000 clones, 86% found once. Antigens for these TCRs are unknown. Sequenced input: CD4+ T cells from PBMCs. These receptors were taken from a man aged 50 to 59 in good health and CMV-seronegative.

In this sample, this clone turned up a few times. This chain connects TRBV7-9 to TRBJ1-1; unclear D gene. Germline V gene data show CDR1 as SEHNR and CDR2 as FQNEAQ (reference sequence). CDR3 length: 14 amino acids. Trimming stripped 5 bases from V and 5 bases from J, with 15 bases between. The CDR3 here is CASSETVYGTEAFF. The CDR3 nucleotides are TGTGCCAGCAGCGAGACCGTCTATGGAACTGAAGCTTTCTTT.

This clone appeared once. This chain joins TRBV2 and TRBJ2-7; D tentatively fits TRBD1 or TRBD2 (8 bases each). The CDR3 is 14 amino acids. V lost 10 bases and J lost 4, with 20 bases in between. CDR1 is SNHLY and CDR2 is FYNNEI in the germline V gene. CDR3 residues: CANGRAGGSYEQYF. In DNA form, the CDR3 reads TGTGCCAACGGGAGGGCAGGGGGCAGTTACGAGCAGTACTTC.

The chain combines TRBV4-1 with TRBJ1-2; D is undetermined. The V end was cut by 4 bases, the J end by 7 bases, with 7 bases between. This CDR3 spans 11 amino acids. Germline CDR1 and CDR2: MGHRA and YSYEKL. CDR3 in amino acids: CASSLDSGYTF. The DNA for the CDR3 is TGCGCCAGCAGCCTTGACTCTGGCTACACCTTC.

The chain combines TRBV19 with TRBJ1-2; D is perhaps TRBD1 (5 bases). From germline, CDR1 is LNHDA and CDR2 SQIVND (reference sequence). The CDR3 length is 13 residues. V was pared by 6 bases and J by 4 bases, with 12 bases between. The CDR3 loop is CASSLTALYGYTF. The CDR3 DNA reads as TGTGCCAGTAGCCTGACAGCCCTCTATGGCTACACCTTC.

V gene TRBV11-2 combines with J gene TRBJ2-2, with D possibly TRBD1 on 5 matching bases. There are 15 residues in the CDR3. The germline V gene encodes CDR1 SGHAT and CDR2 FQNNGV. V lost 1 base to trimming and J lost 2 bases, with 8 bases between them. The CDR3 region is CASSLARANTGELFF. The CDR3 DNA follows: TGTGCCAGCAGCTTAGCCAGGGCCAACACCGGGGAGCTGTTTTTT.

The gene calls are TRBV7-3 and TRBJ1-1; 7 bases map to TRBD1. V was pared by 5 bases and J by 1 base, with 7 bases of the junction left unmatched. Germline lookup yields CDR1 SGHTA and CDR2 FQGTGA. This CDR3 comprises 15 residues. The CDR3 here is CASSITGTANTEAFF. The CDR3 region has the DNA TGTGCCAGCAGCATTACCGGGACAGCGAACACTGAAGCTTTCTTT.

The chain links TRBV21-1 to TRBJ2-5; the table's D call, TRBD1, was not checked against the DNA. TRBV21-1 is a pseudogene. This CDR3 contains 19 residues. The CDR3 reads CASSRAGTGGTVPPETQYF. In DNA form, the CDR3 reads TGTGCCAGCAGCAGAGCCGGGACAGGGGGCACCGTGCCTCCGGAGACCCAGTACTTC.

The chain is built from TRBV5-6 and TRBJ2-3; D unclear. Deletions cut 0 bases from V and 6 bases from J, with 8 bases between. The CDR3 runs 13 residues. CDR1 SGHDT and CDR2 YYEEEE come from the germline V gene. The DNA for the CDR3 is TGTGCCAGCAGCTTGGTAGGTCCTGATACGCAGTATTTT. This sequence encodes CASSLVGPDTQYF.

A single count supports this clone. The chain couples TRBV5-6 to TRBJ1-3; the match to TRBD1 covers 7 bases. CDR1 and CDR2 (germline): SGHDT, YYEEEE. V lost 0 bases to trimming and J lost 0 bases; unmatched junction nucleotides: 3. The CDR3 extends over 16 amino acids. Written as DNA, the CDR3 is TGTGCCAGCAGCTTGGAACAGGGGCTCTCTGGAAACACCATATATTTT. Its protein product is CASSLEQGLSGNTIYF.

This chain links TRBV15 with TRBJ2-7; TRBD2 matches at 14 bases. There are 17 residues in the CDR3. J gave up 7 bases and V 6 bases, and 14 bases lay outside the gene matches. CDR1 is LNHNV, CDR2 YYDKDF, per germline (reference sequence). The CDR3 DNA is TGTGCCACCAGAAAGGGACTAGCGGGAGCCGCGGCCCGGGAGCAGTACTTC. It specifies CATRKGLAGAAAREQYF.

This clone was found once. This rearrangement joins TRBV5-1 to TRBJ2-1, with 8 bases aligning to TRBD2. CDR1 is SGHRS and CDR2 is YFSETQ in the germline V gene. This CDR3 contains 15 residues. J was trimmed by 9 bases and V by 0 bases; bases with no gene match: 8. As DNA, the CDR3 is TGCGCCAGCAGCTTGGATGGGACTAGGGCAGGTGAGCAGTTCTTC. This codes for CASSLDGTRAGEQFF.

The chain recombines TRBV7-9 with TRBJ1-1; D may be TRBD1 (5 bases). V lost 6 bases to trimming and J lost 5 bases, with 19 bases between them. This CDR3 spans 15 amino acids. From germline, CDR1 is SEHNR and CDR2 FQNEAQ (reference sequence). DNA of the CDR3: TGTGCCAGCAGTCCTAGGGGAGAGCGGGGGACTGAAGCTTTCTTT. Its protein is CASSPRGERGTEAFF.

The chain carries TRBV15 and TRBJ2-7; D is unresolved. V lost 5 bases, J lost 7 bases, and 15 bases lay in between. The CDR3 has 13 residues. Germline lookup yields CDR1 LNHNV and CDR2 YYDKDF (reference sequence). The CDR3 region is CATSPLGREEQYF. CDR3 in DNA: TGTGCCACCAGCCCCCTAGGACGAGAGGAGCAGTACTTC.

V is TRBV6-5 and J is TRBJ2-3; 8 positions match TRBD1. V dropped 5 bases and J dropped 1; count of bases not matched to a gene: 2. There are 14 residues in the CDR3. The V gene's germline CDR1 is MNHEY and CDR2 SVGAGI. The DNA of the CDR3 is TGTGCCAGCAGTAAGGGACAGGGCACAGATACGCAGTATTTT. It codes for CASSKGQGTDTQYF.

This chain joins TRBV11-2 and TRBJ2-7; no firm D call. Trimming cost V 0 bases and J 6 bases, with 9 bases left between them. The CDR3 runs to 13 residues. From germline, CDR1 is SGHAT and CDR2 FQNNGV. The DNA for the CDR3 is TGTGCCAGCAGCTTAGATTTTATGGCCGAGCAGTACTTC. Translated, it gives CASSLDFMAEQYF. The complete variable domain, with remaining parts taken from reference TRBV11-2 and TRBJ2-7, reads EAGVAQSPRYKIIEKRQSVAFWCNPISGHATLYWYQQILGQGPKLLIQFQNNGVVDDSQLPKDRFSAERLKGVDSTLKIQPAKLEDSAVYLCASSLDFMAEQYFGPGTRLTVT.

The genes are TRBV7-2 and TRBJ2-3; the D is unclear. Per germline, CDR1 SGHTA and CDR2 FQGNSA. The CDR3 runs to 15 residues. V lost 0 bases and J 0 bases, leaving 7 bases between the germline ends. CDR3 DNA: TGTGCCAGCAGCTTAGCGGGGTCTAGCACAGATACGCAGTATTTT. Amino acids: CASSLAGSSTDTQYF.

The rearrangement joins TRBV7-8 to TRBJ2-4, with 10 bases matching TRBD2. The CDR3 is 18 amino acids. With 2 bases clipped from V and 4 bases from J, the junction kept 11 bases outside the gene matches. Germline CDR1 SGHVS, CDR2 FQNEAQ. CDR3 sequence reads: CASSLPRRLAGEKNIQYF. CDR3 DNA: TGTGCCAGCAGCTTACCGCGGCGGCTAGCGGGGGAAAAAAACATTCAGTACTTC.

This chain connects TRBV9 to TRBJ2-7, with 10 bases identical to TRBD1. The germline V gene encodes CDR1 SGDLS and CDR2 YYNGEE. The CDR3 extends over 15 amino acids. The trim removed 4 bases at V and 6 bases at J, leaving 10 bases unmatched. The CDR3 nucleotides read TGTGCCAGCAGCCCCCAACCGGGACAGGGGTTCGAGCAGTACTTC. Encoded protein: CASSPQPGQGFEQYF.

This clone has only a few counts. The chain links TRBV6-1 to TRBJ1-5; a weak D match, TRBD1 (5 bases). CDR1 is MNHNS and CDR2 is SASEGT in the germline V gene. V was clipped by 5 bases and J by 6 bases, with 17 bases between them. CDR3 length: 15 amino acids. In nucleotides, the CDR3 is TGTGCCAGCAGTTTGGGCAGGGCAGGAGGTCAGCCCCAGCATTTT. Its translation: CASSLGRAGGQPQHF.

This clone has only one observation. The junction shows a germline mismatch at one end, possibly a read error. V is TRBV11-2 and J is TRBJ2-2; 7 bases fit TRBD2. The CDR3 has 16 amino acids. Germline V gene lookup returns CDR1 SGHAT and CDR2 FQNNGV. The CDR3 nucleotides are TGTGCCAGCAGCTTAGATCCCGGGGGGAACTCCGGGGAGCTGTTTTTT. The encoded protein is CASSLDPGGNSGELFF.

The CDR3 nucleotides read TGCGCCAGCAGCTTGACAGGGTGGGACACCGGGGAGCTGTTTTTT. It translates to CASSLTGWDTGELFF. The chain carries TRBV5-1 and TRBJ2-2; D perhaps matches TRBD1 (6 bases). Germline V CDR1 and CDR2: SGHRS, YFSETQ. Trimming removed 1 base at V and 3 bases at J, with 10 bases between. This CDR3 contains 15 residues.

The gene calls are TRBV7-2 and TRBJ2-6; 8 bases fit TRBD1. The CDR3 runs 16 residues. The V segment lost 1 base and the J segment 1 base; nucleotides outside the gene matches: 0. Germline assignment: CDR1 SGHTA and CDR2 FQGNSA. CDR3 in amino acids: CASSLGTGSGANVLTF. Written as DNA, the CDR3 is TGTGCCAGCAGCTTAGGGACAGGGTCTGGGGCCAACGTCCTGACTTTC.

This chain joins TRBV5-5 and TRBJ1-6; D possibly corresponds to TRBD1 (5 bases). Trimming shortened V by 2 bases and J by 9 bases, and 12 bases separated the two germline ends. The CDR3 sequence is 14 residues long. Germline V CDR1 and CDR2: SGHKS, YYEKEE (reference sequence). CDR3 sequence (DNA): TGTGCCAGCAGCTTATCTGGGGCCAGTTCACCCCTCCACTTT. Protein sequence: CASSLSGASSPLHF.

The chain employs TRBV7-2 and TRBJ1-5; 7 positions match TRBD1. Germline V gene lookup returns CDR1 SGHTA and CDR2 FQGNSA. Unmatched junction bases numbered 9, after V lost 1 base and J lost 9 bases. The CDR3 spans 15 residues. The CDR3 DNA is TGTGCCAGCAGCTTAGATCAGGGGGGGATTTTGCCCCAGCATTTT. Its translation: CASSLDQGGILPQHF.

The chain is built from TRBV6-5 and TRBJ2-5; D perhaps matches TRBD1 (5 bases). Trimming cost V 5 bases and J 7 bases, with 14 bases left between them. This CDR3 has 13 residues. Germline V gene lookup returns CDR1 MNHEY and CDR2 SVGAGI. The CDR3 spells CASSRGVEGTQYF. In nucleotides, the CDR3 is TGTGCCAGCAGTAGGGGCGTAGAAGGGACCCAGTACTTC.

V and J are TRBV30 and TRBJ2-7; 13 positions match TRBD2. Unmatched junction bases numbered 8, after V lost 0 bases and J lost 3 bases. This CDR3 has 17 residues. Germline loops: CDR1 GTSNPN, CDR2 SVGIG (reference sequence). The CDR3 spells CAWSVSTSGRAIYEQYF. The CDR3 nucleotides are TGTGCCTGGAGTGTTAGCACTAGCGGGAGGGCCATCTACGAGCAGTACTTC.

The CDR3 loop is CASSLGTLDTDTQYF. Written as DNA, the CDR3 is TGCGCCAGCAGCTTAGGGACTCTGGACACAGATACGCAGTATTTT. The chain carries TRBV5-1 and TRBJ2-3; D is perhaps TRBD2 (6 bases). The V end lost 2 bases, the J end lost 2 bases, and 12 bases lay between the germline ends. Germline loops: CDR1 SGHRS, CDR2 YFSETQ. The CDR3 covers 15 residues.

The rearrangement joins TRBV2 to TRBJ2-1, with 10 bases matching TRBD2. The CDR3 extends over 13 amino acids. Germline V gene data show CDR1 as SNHLY and CDR2 as FYNNEI. V lost 7 bases, J lost 6 bases, and 3 bases stayed unmatched. This CDR3 is CASTRLAGNEQFF. The CDR3 region has the DNA TGTGCCAGCACCCGACTAGCGGGCAATGAGCAGTTCTTC. The whole variable domain, remainder taken from reference TRBV2 and TRBJ2-1, is EPEVTQTPSHQVTQMGQEVILRCVPISNHLYFYWYRQILGQKVEFLVSFYNNEISEKSEIFDDQFSVERPDGSNFTLKIRSTKLEDSAMYFCASTRLAGNEQFFGPGTRLTVL.

The chain combines TRBV4-1 with TRBJ2-5, with D perhaps TRBD2 (6 bases). There are 14 residues in the CDR3. Germline loops: CDR1 MGHRA, CDR2 YSYEKL. V lost 4 bases, J lost 2 bases, and 11 bases lay in between. The chain's CDR3 is CASSRGDGQETQYF. CDR3 nucleotide sequence: TGCGCCAGCAGCCGCGGGGACGGACAAGAGACCCAGTACTTC.

The V gene is TRBV6-5, the J gene TRBJ2-7; no definite D call. Germline assignment: CDR1 MNHEY and CDR2 SVGAGI. With 6 bases removed from V and 1 base from J, the gap between germline ends came to 10 bases. The length of the CDR3 is 13 residues. The CDR3 region has the DNA TGTGCCAGCAGCCAGACGGCATCCTACGAGCAGTACTTC. Translation: CASSQTASYEQYF.